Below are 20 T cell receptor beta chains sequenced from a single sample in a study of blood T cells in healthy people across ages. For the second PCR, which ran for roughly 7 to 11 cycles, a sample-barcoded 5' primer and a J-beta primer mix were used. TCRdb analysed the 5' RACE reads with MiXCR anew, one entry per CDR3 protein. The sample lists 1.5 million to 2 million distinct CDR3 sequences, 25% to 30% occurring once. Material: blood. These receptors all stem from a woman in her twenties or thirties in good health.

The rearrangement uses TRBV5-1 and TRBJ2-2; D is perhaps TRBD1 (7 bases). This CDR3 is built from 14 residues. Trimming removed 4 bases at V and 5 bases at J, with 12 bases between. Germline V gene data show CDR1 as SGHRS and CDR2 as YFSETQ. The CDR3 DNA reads TGCGCCAGCAGCGGAGGGACAGCTACCGGGGAGCTGTTTTTT. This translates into CASSGGTATGELFF.

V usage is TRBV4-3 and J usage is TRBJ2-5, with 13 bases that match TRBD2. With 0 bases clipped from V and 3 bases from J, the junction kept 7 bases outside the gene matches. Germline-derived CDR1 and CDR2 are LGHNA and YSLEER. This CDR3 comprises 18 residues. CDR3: CASSQDRTSGRSKETQYF. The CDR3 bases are TGCGCCAGCAGCCAAGATCGGACTAGCGGGAGAAGTAAAGAGACCCAGTACTTC.

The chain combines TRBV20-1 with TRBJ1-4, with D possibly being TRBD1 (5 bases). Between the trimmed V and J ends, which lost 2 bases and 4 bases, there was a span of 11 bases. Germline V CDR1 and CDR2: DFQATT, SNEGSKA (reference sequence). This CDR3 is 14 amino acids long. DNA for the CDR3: TGCAGTGCTAGACATCAGGGTAGTAATGAAAAACTGTTTTTT. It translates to CSARHQGSNEKLFF.

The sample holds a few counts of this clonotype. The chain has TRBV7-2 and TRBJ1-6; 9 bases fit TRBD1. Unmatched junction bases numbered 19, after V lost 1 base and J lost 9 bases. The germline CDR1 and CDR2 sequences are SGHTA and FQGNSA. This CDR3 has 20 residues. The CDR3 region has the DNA TGTGCCAGCAGCTTAGGGAAAGGGACAGGGAACGTTATCGGAATTTCACCCCTCCACTTT. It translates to CASSLGKGTGNVIGISPLHF.

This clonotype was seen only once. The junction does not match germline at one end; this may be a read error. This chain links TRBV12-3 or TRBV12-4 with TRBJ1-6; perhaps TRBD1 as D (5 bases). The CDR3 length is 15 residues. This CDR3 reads CTSSEPGPGGSPLHF. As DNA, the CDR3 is TGTACCAGCAGTGAACCGGGACCCGGGGGTTCACCCCTCCACTTT.

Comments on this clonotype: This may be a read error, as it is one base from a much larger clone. This chain's CDR3 is CSVALAVMDEHYF. The DNA of the CDR3 is TGCAGCGTGGCTTTAGCGGTGATGGACGAGCACTACTTC. This chain connects TRBV29-1 to TRBJ2-7, with D tentatively TRBD2 (6 bases). This CDR3 region has 13 residues. The germline gives CDR1 SQVTM, CDR2 ANQGSEA.

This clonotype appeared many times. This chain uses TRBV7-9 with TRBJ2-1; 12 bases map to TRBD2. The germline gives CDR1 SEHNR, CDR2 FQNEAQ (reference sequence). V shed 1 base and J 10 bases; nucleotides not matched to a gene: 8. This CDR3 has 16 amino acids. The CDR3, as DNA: TGTGCCAGCAGCTTAGAAGCGACTAGCGGGAGCAGGGAGCAGTTCTTC. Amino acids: CASSLEATSGSREQFF. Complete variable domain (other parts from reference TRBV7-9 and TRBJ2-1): DTGVSQNPRHKITKRGQNVTFRCDPISEHNRLYWYRQTLGQGPEFLTYFQNEAQLEKSRLLSDRFSAERPKGSFSTLEIQRTEQGDSAMYLCASSLEATSGSREQFFGPGTRLTVL.

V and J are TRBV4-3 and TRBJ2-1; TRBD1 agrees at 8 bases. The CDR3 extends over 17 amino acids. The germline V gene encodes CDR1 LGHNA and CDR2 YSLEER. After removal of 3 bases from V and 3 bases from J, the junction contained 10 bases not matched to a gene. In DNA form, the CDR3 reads TGCGCCAGCAGCCAGAGGGTGGGTGGACAGGGCTACAATGAGCAGTTCTTC. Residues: CASSQRVGGQGYNEQFF.

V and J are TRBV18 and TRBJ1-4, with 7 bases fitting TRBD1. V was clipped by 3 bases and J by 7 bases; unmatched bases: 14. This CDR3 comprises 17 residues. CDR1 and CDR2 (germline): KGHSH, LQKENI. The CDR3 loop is CASSPLPGQEGGEKLFF. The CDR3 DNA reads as TGTGCCAGCTCACCGTTACCCGGACAGGAAGGGGGTGAAAAACTGTTTTTT.

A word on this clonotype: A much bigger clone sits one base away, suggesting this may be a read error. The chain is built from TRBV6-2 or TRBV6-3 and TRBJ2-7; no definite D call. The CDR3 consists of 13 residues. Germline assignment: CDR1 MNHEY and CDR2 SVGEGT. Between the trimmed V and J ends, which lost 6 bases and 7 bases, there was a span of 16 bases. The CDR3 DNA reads TGTGCCAGCAGGGCTCCGTCCTACAATGAGCAGTACTTC. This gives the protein CASRAPSYNEQYF.

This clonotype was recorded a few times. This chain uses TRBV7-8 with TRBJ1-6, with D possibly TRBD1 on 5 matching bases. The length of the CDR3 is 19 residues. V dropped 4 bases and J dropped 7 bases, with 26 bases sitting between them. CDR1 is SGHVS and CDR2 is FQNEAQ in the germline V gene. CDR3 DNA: TGTGCCAGCAGCTACCACAGGACTCTGGCTCCCCCTGCGAATTCACCCCTCCACTTT. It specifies CASSYHRTLAPPANSPLHF.

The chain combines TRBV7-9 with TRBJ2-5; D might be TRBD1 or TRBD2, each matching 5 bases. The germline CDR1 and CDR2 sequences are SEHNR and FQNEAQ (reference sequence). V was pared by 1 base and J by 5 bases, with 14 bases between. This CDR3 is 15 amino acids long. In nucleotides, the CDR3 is TGTGCCAGCAGCTTAGACCCGGGGCGCAGGGAGACCCAGTACTTC. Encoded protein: CASSLDPGRRETQYF.

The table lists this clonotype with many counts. This CDR3 reads CASREKMNTEAFF. In DNA, the CDR3 is TGTGCCAGCAGAGAGAAGATGAACACTGAAGCTTTCTTT. The gene calls are TRBV6-1 and TRBJ1-1; D uncertain. V lost 6 bases and J 0 bases, leaving 8 bases between the germline ends. Germline V CDR1 and CDR2: MNHNS, SASEGT. The CDR3 spans 13 residues.

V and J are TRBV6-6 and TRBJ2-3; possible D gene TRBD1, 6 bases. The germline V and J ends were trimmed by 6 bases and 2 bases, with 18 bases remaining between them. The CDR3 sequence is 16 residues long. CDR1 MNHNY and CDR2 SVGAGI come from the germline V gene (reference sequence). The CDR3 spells CASSQSQGYLTDTQYF. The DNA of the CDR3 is TGTGCCAGCAGCCAAAGTCAGGGGTACCTCACAGATACGCAGTATTTT.

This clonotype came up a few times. CDR3 in DNA: TGTGCCAGCACCCCGAGGACAGATACGCAGTATTTT. Translating it yields CASTPRTDTQYF. The rearrangement links TRBV7-2 to TRBJ2-3; no firm D call. Germline assignment: CDR1 SGHTA and CDR2 FQGNSA. The CDR3 loop spans 12 amino acids. The V gene lost 7 bases and the J gene lost 3 bases, with 8 bases spanning the gap.

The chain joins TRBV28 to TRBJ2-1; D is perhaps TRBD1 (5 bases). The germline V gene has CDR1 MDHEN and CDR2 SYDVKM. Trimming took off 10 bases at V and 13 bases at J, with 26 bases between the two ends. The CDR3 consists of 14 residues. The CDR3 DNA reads TGTGCCACCCTTTACCTAGGGGTGGTAGAGACCCAGTTCTTC. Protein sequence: CATLYLGVVETQFF.

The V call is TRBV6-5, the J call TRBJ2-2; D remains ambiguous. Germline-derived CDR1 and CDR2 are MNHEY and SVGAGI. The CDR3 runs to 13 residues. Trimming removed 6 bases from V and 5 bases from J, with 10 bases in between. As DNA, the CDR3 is TGTGCCAGCAGCCCTTACCGTACCGGGGAGCTGTTTTTT. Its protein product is CASSPYRTGELFF.

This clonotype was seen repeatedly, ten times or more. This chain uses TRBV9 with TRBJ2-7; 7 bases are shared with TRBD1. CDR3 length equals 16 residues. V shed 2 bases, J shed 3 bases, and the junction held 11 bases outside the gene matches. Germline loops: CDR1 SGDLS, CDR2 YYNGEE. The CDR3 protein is CASSVGETGALYEQYF. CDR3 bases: TGTGCCAGCAGCGTCGGGGAAACAGGGGCTCTCTACGAGCAGTACTTC.

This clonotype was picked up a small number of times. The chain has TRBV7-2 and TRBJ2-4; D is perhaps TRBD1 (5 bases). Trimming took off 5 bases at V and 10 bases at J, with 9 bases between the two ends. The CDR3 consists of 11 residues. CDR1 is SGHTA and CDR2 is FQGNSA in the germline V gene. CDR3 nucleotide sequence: TGTGCCAGCAGCCCTGACAGAATTCAGTACTTC. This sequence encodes CASSPDRIQYF. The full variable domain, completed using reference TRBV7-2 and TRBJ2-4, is GAGVSQSPSNKVTEKGKDVELRCDPISGHTALYWYRQSLGQGLEFLIYFQGNSAPDKSGLPSDRFSAERTGGSVSTLTIQRTQQEDSAVYLCASSPDRIQYFGAGTRLSVL.

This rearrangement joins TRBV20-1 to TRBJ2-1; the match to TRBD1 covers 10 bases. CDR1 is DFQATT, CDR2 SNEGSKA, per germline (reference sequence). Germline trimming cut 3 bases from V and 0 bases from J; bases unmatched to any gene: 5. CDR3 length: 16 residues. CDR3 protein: CSASGGTGDSYNEQFF. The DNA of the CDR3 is TGCAGTGCTAGTGGAGGGACAGGGGACTCCTACAATGAGCAGTTCTTC.